This is a list of T cell receptor beta chains from one sample in a study of T cell repertoires in cytomegalovirus infection. These TCRs' antigens remain unknown. One entry per CDR3 protein, called by TCRdb with MiXCR from the reads. This sample has approximately 730,000 distinct CDR3 sequences; 25% to 35% occur once, and the top ten carry around 12%. The source material was cultured CD8+ T cells from PBMCs, sampled from culture after CMV antigen stimulation. These receptors were taken from a human donor in good health (CMV status not recorded). Some clones in this sample may be carry-over from other donors' samples. CDR3s include the opening cysteine and the closing phenylalanine or tryptophan. A D gene is named only where the DNA matches it firmly. Size is stated for part of the rows, as once, few or many counts, or as a class when the clone is expanded.

v_call	clone_size	j_call	d_call	cdr3_aa	cdr3_nt
TRBV12-3/TRBV12-4	NA	TRBJ2-1	TRBD1	CASSPQRQGEGNEQFF	TGTGCCAGCAGCCCACAAAGACAGGGGGAGGGCAATGAGCAGTTCTTC
TRBV15	NA	TRBJ2-3	TRBD2	CATSPGPSGGRTDTQYF	TGTGCCACCAGCCCCGGCCCTAGCGGGGGGAGAACAGATACGCAGTATTTT
TRBV7-6	NA	TRBJ2-6	NA	CASTRPEGLGANVLTF	TGTGCCAGCACCCGACCGGAGGGCCTTGGGGCCAACGTCCTGACTTTC
TRBV4-1	few	TRBJ2-1	TRBD1	CASSQDGQGAYNEQFF	TGTGCCAGCAGCCAGGACGGACAGGGGGCTTACAATGAGCAGTTCTTC
TRBV20-1	NA	TRBJ2-1	NA	CSATSEASLSYNEQFF	TGCAGTGCGACATCCGAAGCGTCACTCTCCTACAATGAGCAGTTCTTC
TRBV7-4	few	TRBJ1-5	NA	CASSLSGEVGQPQHF	TGTGCCAGCAGCTTATCAGGGGAAGTAGGCCAGCCCCAGCATTTT
TRBV7-3	few	TRBJ2-2	NA	CASSSSSGELFF	TGTGCCAGCAGCTCCTCCAGCGGGGAGCTGTTTTTT
TRBV20-1	NA	TRBJ1-6	TRBD1	CSARDYRGLNSPLHF	TGCAGTGCTAGAGACTACAGGGGGCTAAATTCACCCCTCCACTTT
TRBV19	NA	TRBJ2-2	TRBD1	CASSWGQYTGELFF	TGTGCCAGTAGTTGGGGACAGTACACCGGGGAGCTGTTTTTT
TRBV6-5	NA	TRBJ1-1	NA	CASRVGSTEAFF	TGTGCCAGCAGGGTAGGAAGCACTGAAGCTTTCTTT
TRBV19	few	TRBJ2-2	NA	CASSIGDDTGELFF	TGTGCCAGTAGTATAGGGGACGACACCGGGGAGCTGTTTTTT
TRBV6-5	NA	TRBJ1-1	NA	CASTPGTNTEAFF	TGTGCCAGCACTCCAGGGACGAACACTGAAGCTTTCTTT
TRBV7-6	few	TRBJ2-3	NA	CASSLDAVRGVDTQYF	TGTGCCAGCAGCTTAGATGCGGTCAGGGGAGTAGATACGCAGTATTTT
TRBV7-8	NA	TRBJ1-3	NA	CASSPATAFSGNTIYF	TGTGCCAGCAGCCCAGCGACAGCCTTCTCTGGAAACACCATATATTTT
TRBV7-9	NA	TRBJ2-2	TRBD1	CASSWWTGSNTGELFF	TGTGCCAGCAGCTGGTGGACAGGGTCGAACACCGGGGAGCTGTTTTTT
TRBV7-2	NA	TRBJ2-7	TRBD2	CASSPRLAGGAEQYF	TGTGCCAGCAGCCCCAGACTAGCGGGGGGGGCCGAGCAGTACTTC
TRBV15	NA	TRBJ2-5	TRBD1	CATSRVQGRETQYF	TGTGCCACCAGCAGAGTACAGGGGCGGGAGACCCAGTACTTC